These T cell receptor beta chains were read from a single sample in a study of shared clonotypes between healthy human individuals. Sequenced by immunoSEQ multiplex PCR; TCRdb stores in-frame clones only, minus some. The repertoire includes fewer than 600,000 clones, around 76% of them detected once, and about 12% sits in the top ten. Sample: PBMCs. The receptors derive from a middle-aged woman in good health. Some clones in this sample may be carry-over from other donors' samples. The CDR3 runs from the conserved cysteine through the conserved F or W. A D gene is named only where the DNA matches it firmly. Expanded clones get a size class; other rows say once, few or many, or leave the size out.

j_gene: TRBJ1-4; d_gene: -; abundance: -; v_gene: TRBV6-1; CDR3nt: TGTGCCAGCAGTGAATTAGGAAGTCATGAAAAACTGTTTTTT; CDR3aa: CASSELGSHEKLFF
j_gene: TRBJ2-7; d_gene: TRBD1; abundance: -; v_gene: TRBV11-3; CDR3nt: TGTGCCAGCAGCGAGGGACAGGGGGCTTACGAGCAGTACTTC; CDR3aa: CASSEGQGAYEQYF
j_gene: TRBJ1-1; d_gene: -; abundance: -; v_gene: TRBV28; CDR3nt: TGTGCCAGCGGGCGACGGACGAATACTGAAGCTTTCTTT; CDR3aa: CASGRRTNTEAFF
j_gene: TRBJ2-1; d_gene: -; abundance: -; v_gene: TRBV5-1; CDR3nt: TGCGCCAGCAGCTTGGTGGCCGAGAATGAGCAGTTCTTC; CDR3aa: CASSLVAENEQFF
j_gene: TRBJ2-2; d_gene: -; abundance: -; v_gene: TRBV6-5; CDR3nt: TGTGCCAGCAGTTTGTCGGATGCGAACACCGGGGAGCTGTTTTTT; CDR3aa: CASSLSDANTGELFF
j_gene: TRBJ2-3; d_gene: -; abundance: -; v_gene: TRBV28; CDR3nt: TGTGCCAGCCAGGACTCGTCGAACACAGATACGCAGTATTTT; CDR3aa: CASQDSSNTDTQYF
j_gene: TRBJ2-1; d_gene: TRBD2; abundance: -; v_gene: TRBV29-1; CDR3nt: TGCACCGGGGAGACTAGCGGGAGGGCGGGGGAGCAGTTCTTC; CDR3aa: CTGETSGRAGEQFF
j_gene: TRBJ2-7; d_gene: -; abundance: -; v_gene: TRBV9; CDR3nt: TGTGCCAGCAGCGCGGGGGACAAGGACTACGAGCAGTACTTC; CDR3aa: CASSAGDKDYEQYF
j_gene: TRBJ2-1; d_gene: -; abundance: -; v_gene: TRBV5-6; CDR3nt: TGTGCCAGCAGCCTCAACTTAGCGGCCTCCTACAATGAGCAGTTCTTC; CDR3aa: CASSLNLAASYNEQFF
j_gene: TRBJ1-1; d_gene: TRBD1; abundance: -; v_gene: TRBV28; CDR3nt: TGTGCCAGCAGTTCCTATGCGGGGGACAGGGGTTGGGCTTTCTTT; CDR3aa: CASSSYAGDRGWAFF
j_gene: TRBJ1-2; d_gene: TRBD1; abundance: -; v_gene: TRBV30; CDR3nt: TGTGCCTGGAAAGCCGGGACAGGGAATGGCTACACCTTC; CDR3aa: CAWKAGTGNGYTF
j_gene: TRBJ1-5; d_gene: -; abundance: -; v_gene: TRBV27; CDR3nt: TGTGCCAGCAGTTTTAGGGTGGAAAACGGCTATAGCAATCAGCCCCAGCATTTT; CDR3aa: CASSFRVENGYSNQPQHF
j_gene: TRBJ1-5; d_gene: -; abundance: -; v_gene: TRBV30; CDR3nt: TGTGCCTGGAGTAGGGGGAACTGGCAGCCCCAGCATTTC; CDR3aa: CAWSRGNWQPQHF
j_gene: TRBJ2-3; d_gene: TRBD2; abundance: -; v_gene: TRBV5-6; CDR3nt: TGTGCCAGCAGCTTGATTGATAGCGGGAGGGATACGCAGTATTTT; CDR3aa: CASSLIDSGRDTQYF
j_gene: TRBJ2-7; d_gene: TRBD1; abundance: many; v_gene: TRBV11-1; CDR3nt: TGTGCCAGCAGCTCCGGGACAGGGGGATACGAGCAGTACTTC; CDR3aa: CASSSGTGGYEQYF
j_gene: TRBJ1-4; d_gene: -; abundance: -; v_gene: TRBV11-2; CDR3nt: TGTGCCAGCAGCCCCCTCGGGGCTACTAATGAAAAACTGTTTTTT; CDR3aa: CASSPLGATNEKLFF
j_gene: TRBJ1-2; d_gene: -; abundance: once; v_gene: TRBV7-8; CDR3nt: TGTGCCAGCAGCTTGGGGGGGACTCCTAACTATGGCTACACCTTC; CDR3aa: CASSLGGTPNYGYTF
j_gene: TRBJ2-7; d_gene: TRBD2; abundance: -; v_gene: TRBV5-1; CDR3nt: TGCGCCAGCAGCCCGGAGGCTAGCGGGAGTTACGAGCAGTACTTC; CDR3aa: CASSPEASGSYEQYF
j_gene: TRBJ2-1; d_gene: TRBD2; abundance: -; v_gene: TRBV7-3; CDR3nt: TGTGCCAGCGGAAAAATTAGCGGGTCCTACAATGAGCAGTTCTTC; CDR3aa: CASGKISGSYNEQFF
j_gene: TRBJ2-3; d_gene: TRBD2; abundance: -; v_gene: TRBV6-4; CDR3nt: TGTGCCAGCAGTGATAGCGGGAGGCTCGATACGCAGTATTTT; CDR3aa: CASSDSGRLDTQYF
j_gene: TRBJ2-1; d_gene: TRBD1; abundance: -; v_gene: TRBV7-3; CDR3nt: TGTGCCAGCAGCGCAGACAGGGCCTCCTACAATGAGCAGTTCTTC; CDR3aa: CASSADRASYNEQFF
j_gene: TRBJ1-1; d_gene: -; abundance: many; v_gene: TRBV11-2; CDR3nt: TGTGCCAGCAGCTTCAGGGGTAACACTGAAGCTTTCTTT; CDR3aa: CASSFRGNTEAFF
j_gene: TRBJ2-1; d_gene: -; abundance: -; v_gene: TRBV7-9; CDR3nt: TGTGCCAGCAGCTCCCGGGCCCAGGACAATGAGCAGTTCTTC; CDR3aa: CASSSRAQDNEQFF
j_gene: TRBJ1-1; d_gene: TRBD1; abundance: many; v_gene: TRBV7-2; CDR3nt: TGTGCCAGCAGCCCAGGGGGAGTGGCTGAAGCTTTCTTT; CDR3aa: CASSPGGVAEAFF
j_gene: TRBJ2-7; d_gene: -; abundance: once; v_gene: TRBV5-1; CDR3nt: TGCGCCAGCAGCTTGATAATTTTCGAGGAGCAGTACTTC; CDR3aa: CASSLIIFEEQYF
j_gene: TRBJ2-7; d_gene: -; abundance: -; v_gene: TRBV28; CDR3nt: TGTGCCAGCAGTTTGGTGTCGGGGGTTACGGTAATACCTCCCCGACCCGAGGAGCAGTACTTC; CDR3aa: CASSLVSGVTVIPPRPEEQYF
j_gene: TRBJ1-1; d_gene: -; abundance: -; v_gene: TRBV7-2; CDR3nt: TGTGCCAGCAGCATCCGTGGGGGGGAACTGGCTGAAGCTTTCTTT; CDR3aa: CASSIRGGELAEAFF
j_gene: TRBJ1-5; d_gene: -; abundance: -; v_gene: TRBV19; CDR3nt: TGTGCCACCCATACGGACGGTGGTTGGGGCAATCAGCCCCAGCATTTT; CDR3aa: CATHTDGGWGNQPQHF
j_gene: TRBJ1-2; d_gene: -; abundance: -; v_gene: TRBV7-6; CDR3nt: TGTGCCAGCAGCCAGGACAGCAACTATGGCTACACCTTC; CDR3aa: CASSQDSNYGYTF
j_gene: TRBJ1-1; d_gene: TRBD1; abundance: few; v_gene: TRBV6-6; CDR3nt: TGTGCCAGCAGACCCCCAGGGGGGATGAACACTGAAGCTTTCTTT; CDR3aa: CASRPPGGMNTEAFF
j_gene: TRBJ2-2; d_gene: -; abundance: once; v_gene: TRBV7-9; CDR3nt: TGTGCCAGCGCCTTAAAAGGAGGCAGGACGAACACCGGGGAGCTGTTTTTT; CDR3aa: CASALKGGRTNTGELFF
j_gene: TRBJ1-1; d_gene: -; abundance: -; v_gene: TRBV10-3; CDR3nt: TGTGCCATCAGTAACCCTAACACTGAAGCTTTCTTT; CDR3aa: CAISNPNTEAFF
j_gene: TRBJ1-2; d_gene: -; abundance: -; v_gene: TRBV6-4; CDR3nt: TGTGCCAGCAGTGACTCAACCGACCCCCCGCGAGGCTACACCTTC; CDR3aa: CASSDSTDPPRGYTF
j_gene: TRBJ2-7; d_gene: -; abundance: once; v_gene: TRBV6-1; CDR3nt: TGTGCCAGCAGTACCACAGGGAACTCCTACGAGCAGTACTTC; CDR3aa: CASSTTGNSYEQYF
j_gene: TRBJ2-6; d_gene: -; abundance: -; v_gene: TRBV28; CDR3nt: TGTGCCAGCAGTTTCATCGGCTCTGGGGCCAACGTCCTGACTTTC; CDR3aa: CASSFIGSGANVLTF
j_gene: TRBJ1-2; d_gene: TRBD1; abundance: -; v_gene: TRBV7-9; CDR3nt: TGTGCCAGCAGCTCTACAGGGGGCGTCGGCTACACCTTC; CDR3aa: CASSSTGGVGYTF
j_gene: TRBJ2-7; d_gene: TRBD2; abundance: -; v_gene: TRBV2; CDR3nt: TGTGCCAGCAGTGAGCGGGAGACCTACGAGCAGTACTTC; CDR3aa: CASSERETYEQYF
j_gene: TRBJ1-2; d_gene: TRBD1; abundance: many; v_gene: TRBV2; CDR3nt: TGTGCCAGCATCAGCACAGGGGAGGGGGGCTACACCTTC; CDR3aa: CASISTGEGGYTF
j_gene: TRBJ1-1; d_gene: -; abundance: -; v_gene: TRBV19; CDR3nt: TGTGCCAGTAGCCATCCTCGGGGGGGGATGAACACTGAAGCTTTCTTT; CDR3aa: CASSHPRGGMNTEAFF
j_gene: TRBJ1-3; d_gene: -; abundance: -; v_gene: TRBV9; CDR3nt: TGTGCCAGCAGCCCGAACACTGGAAACACCATATATTTT; CDR3aa: CASSPNTGNTIYF
j_gene: TRBJ2-2; d_gene: TRBD2; abundance: few; v_gene: TRBV5-5; CDR3nt: TGTGCCAGCAGACCCGGACTAGCGGGAGGGAACCCACGCCCCGGGGAGCTGTTTTTT; CDR3aa: CASRPGLAGGNPRPGELFF
j_gene: TRBJ1-1; d_gene: TRBD1; abundance: few; v_gene: TRBV19; CDR3nt: TGTGCCAGTAGTCCGACAGGGGGCTTGATCACTGAAGCTTTCTTT; CDR3aa: CASSPTGGLITEAFF
j_gene: TRBJ2-6; d_gene: TRBD2; abundance: -; v_gene: TRBV18; CDR3nt: TGTGCCAGCTCACCACGGGGGGGTTACTCTGGGGCCAACGTCCTGACTTTC; CDR3aa: CASSPRGGYSGANVLTF
j_gene: TRBJ2-3; d_gene: -; abundance: -; v_gene: TRBV6-6; CDR3nt: TGTGCCAGCAGTTACAGGCTGGATACGCAGTATTTT; CDR3aa: CASSYRLDTQYF
j_gene: TRBJ1-5; d_gene: TRBD1; abundance: once; v_gene: TRBV28; CDR3nt: TGTGCCAGCAGCCAGGGGGCCGGCAATCAGCCCCAGCATTTT; CDR3aa: CASSQGAGNQPQHF
j_gene: TRBJ2-5; d_gene: TRBD2; abundance: -; v_gene: TRBV7-9; CDR3nt: TGTGCCAGCAGCTTAGGCGGCCTAGCGGGAGGGCCGGGGAAGACCCAGTACTTC; CDR3aa: CASSLGGLAGGPGKTQYF
j_gene: TRBJ2-7; d_gene: TRBD1; abundance: -; v_gene: TRBV6-1; CDR3nt: TGTGCCAGCAGTGAAGCGTGGCAGGGGGCGAACGAGCAGTACTTC; CDR3aa: CASSEAWQGANEQYF
j_gene: TRBJ2-3; d_gene: TRBD2; abundance: -; v_gene: TRBV5-1; CDR3nt: TGCGCCAGCAGCGCGGGACTAGCGGGAGATTTCCGCACAGATACGCAGTATTTT; CDR3aa: CASSAGLAGDFRTDTQYF
j_gene: TRBJ2-3; d_gene: -; abundance: -; v_gene: TRBV28; CDR3nt: TGTGCCAGCAGTTTGGGTGCCGAGTATCCGCAGTATTTT; CDR3aa: CASSLGAEYPQYF
j_gene: TRBJ1-1; d_gene: -; abundance: -; v_gene: TRBV6-5; CDR3nt: TGTGCCAGCAGTTACGGTTGGGGGGCGGAAGCTTTCTTT; CDR3aa: CASSYGWGAEAFF
j_gene: TRBJ2-7; d_gene: -; abundance: once; v_gene: TRBV7-9; CDR3nt: TGTGCCAGCAGCTTCAGTTCCGGGGCCCGCTACGAGCAGTACTTC; CDR3aa: CASSFSSGARYEQYF
j_gene: TRBJ1-6; d_gene: -; abundance: -; v_gene: TRBV20-1; CDR3nt: TGCAGTGCTATCTGGCAGTCCCTCCACTTT; CDR3aa: CSAIWQSLHF
j_gene: TRBJ1-3; d_gene: -; abundance: -; v_gene: TRBV11-2; CDR3nt: TGTGCCAGCAGCTTCGGACTAAGCTTGGGAAACACCATATATTTT; CDR3aa: CASSFGLSLGNTIYF
j_gene: TRBJ1-4; d_gene: -; abundance: -; v_gene: TRBV11-2; CDR3nt: TGTGCCAGCAGCCCTACAGGGTATCCGTTGGCAACTAATGAAAAACTGTTTTTT; CDR3aa: CASSPTGYPLATNEKLFF
j_gene: TRBJ2-1; d_gene: -; abundance: -; v_gene: TRBV27; CDR3nt: TGTGCCAGCACTCCCCTCCGAGGGAGCTCCTACAATGAGCAGTTCTTC; CDR3aa: CASTPLRGSSYNEQFF